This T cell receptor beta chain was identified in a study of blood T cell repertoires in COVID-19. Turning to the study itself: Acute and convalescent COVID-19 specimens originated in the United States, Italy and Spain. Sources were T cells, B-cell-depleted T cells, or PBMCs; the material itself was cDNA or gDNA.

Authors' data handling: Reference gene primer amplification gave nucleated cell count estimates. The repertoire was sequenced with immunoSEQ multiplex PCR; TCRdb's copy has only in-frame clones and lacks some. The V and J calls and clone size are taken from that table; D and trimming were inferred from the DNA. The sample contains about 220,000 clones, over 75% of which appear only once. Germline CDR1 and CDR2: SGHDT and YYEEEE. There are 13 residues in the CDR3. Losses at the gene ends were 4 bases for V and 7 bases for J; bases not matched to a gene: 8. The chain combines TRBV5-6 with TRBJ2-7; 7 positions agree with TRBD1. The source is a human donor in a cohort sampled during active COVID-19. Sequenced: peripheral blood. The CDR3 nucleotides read TGTGCCAGCAGCCCCGGGACAGTGGGTGAGCAGTACTTC. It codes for CASSPGTVGEQYF.